These 29 T cell receptor beta chains were all obtained from the same sample, sequenced in a study of shared clonotypes between healthy human individuals (dated by TCRdb to 2018 to 2021). To prepare the library, the immunoSEQ multiplex PCR assay was applied. As stored in TCRdb, this immuneACCESS dataset retains in-frame rearrangements with V and J assigned. A fraction of the clones does not appear; measured against another copy, unresolved V genes explain less than half of the discrepancy, and the remainder lacks a known reason. The sample contains about 380,000 clones, around 96% of them found a single time. The biggest ten clones account for approximately 0.32% of the sample. Sequences were obtained from memory CD8+ T cells sorted from blood. The intended sense of this specimen's cell subset or site label: CD45RO+ cells pooled with CCR7-negative TemRA cells. Receptors were obtained from a man aged 30-40 years in good health.

This chain uses TRBV28 with TRBJ2-1; tentative D call: TRBD2 (6 bases). This CDR3 has 11 residues. Germline V lookup: CDR1 MDHEN, CDR2 SYDVKM. Trimming took 6 bases from V and 8 from J, leaving 8 bases between them. The CDR3 DNA sequence: TGTGCCAGCAGCAGGAGGGATGAGCAGTTCTTC. Residues: CASSRRDEQFF.

In this sample, this clone turned up once. The chain carries TRBV11-2 and TRBJ2-5; D uncertain. Germline assignment: CDR1 SGHAT and CDR2 FQNNGV. The CDR3 has 11 amino acids. Trimming took off 2 bases at V and 5 bases at J, with 3 bases between the two ends. CDR3 residues: CASSLKETQYF. The CDR3 DNA reads as TGTGCCAGCAGCTTAAAGGAGACCCAGTACTTC.

This chain links TRBV5-4 with TRBJ2-7; D gene unclear. Germline-derived CDR1 and CDR2 are SGHNT and YYREEE (reference sequence). CDR3 length: 12 residues. The V end lost 2 bases, the J end lost 5 bases, and 8 bases lay between the germline ends. The CDR3, as DNA: TGTGCCAGCAGCTTCGCACCGAACGAGCAGTACTTC. It is translated as CASSFAPNEQYF.

Written as DNA, the CDR3 is TGTGCCAGTAGTAAAATTGGACTAGCGGGAGGCGGGACCTACGAGCAGTACTTC. Protein: CASSKIGLAGGGTYEQYF. The rearrangement joins TRBV19 to TRBJ2-7, with 14 bases identical to TRBD2. Germline lookup yields CDR1 LNHDA and CDR2 SQIVND (reference sequence). The CDR3 contains 18 residues. Losses at the gene ends were 4 bases for V and 2 bases for J; bases not matched to a gene: 10.

The V gene is TRBV13, the J gene TRBJ2-5, with 7 bases matching TRBD1. The CDR3 covers 16 residues. The junction had 10 bases not matched to a gene; V was cut back by 4 bases and J by 2 bases. Germline-derived CDR1 and CDR2 are PRHDT and FYEKMQ (reference sequence). The CDR3 sequence is CASSSRMGQMQETQYF. The CDR3 region has the DNA TGTGCCAGCAGCTCCAGGATGGGACAGATGCAAGAGACCCAGTACTTC.

The gene calls are TRBV2 and TRBJ2-3; 11 bases align to TRBD2. Germline V lookup: CDR1 SNHLY, CDR2 FYNNEI. There are 21 residues in the CDR3. V was clipped by 4 bases and J by 2 bases; unmatched bases: 20. CDR3 sequence reads: CASSGWGSGTSGTKDTDTQYF. CDR3 nucleotide sequence: TGTGCCAGCAGTGGGTGGGGATCGGGGACTAGCGGAACCAAAGACACAGATACGCAGTATTTT.

The chain has TRBV20-1 and TRBJ1-2, with D unresolved. The CDR3 is made up of 11 amino acids. V lost 4 bases, J lost 6 bases, and 9 bases lay in between. Germline CDR1 and CDR2: DFQATT and SNEGSKA (reference sequence). For the CDR3, the DNA is TGCAGTGCTACTCCGATCAATGGCTACACCTTC. Translating it yields CSATPINGYTF.

The chain uses TRBV29-1 and TRBJ2-3; tentative D call: TRBD2 (6 bases). The germline CDR1 and CDR2 sequences are SQVTM and ANQGSEA. The CDR3 is 14 residues long. Trimming shortened V by 7 bases and J by 4 bases, and 18 bases separated the two germline ends. This CDR3 reads CSAERALQADTQYF. CDR3 bases: TGCAGCGCGGAGCGGGCCCTTCAAGCAGATACGCAGTATTTT.

CDR3 amino acids: CASSPGHTAKADTQYF. CDR3 DNA: TGCGCCAGCAGCCCCGGACACACCGCTAAGGCAGATACGCAGTATTTT. The rearrangement links TRBV5-1 to TRBJ2-3, with a weak D call TRBD1 (5 bases). There are 16 residues in the CDR3. From germline, CDR1 is SGHRS and CDR2 YFSETQ. Trimming stripped 4 bases from V and 4 bases from J, with 19 bases between.

The chain combines TRBV28 with TRBJ2-3, with unresolved D. CDR1 is MDHEN, CDR2 SYDVKM, per germline. Trimming removed 3 bases from V and 2 bases from J, with 12 bases in between. The CDR3 has 15 residues. CDR3 DNA sequence: TGTGCCAGCAGTTTCGGGCAGGCGTACACAGATACGCAGTATTTT. Amino acid sequence: CASSFGQAYTDTQYF.

This chain's CDR3 is CAISDPKDRVRYTF. CDR3 nucleotides: TGTGCCATCAGTGATCCGAAAGACAGGGTTAGGTACACCTTC. The rearrangement uses TRBV10-3 and TRBJ1-2; TRBD1 matches 7 bases. The CDR3 is made up of 14 amino acids. The J segment lost 11 bases and the V segment lost 3 bases, leaving 12 bases of the junction unmatched. Germline CDR1 and CDR2: ENHRY and SYGVKD.

This clone was detected only once. This chain connects TRBV6-5 to TRBJ2-2, with D tentatively TRBD1 or TRBD2 (5 bases each). The CDR3 length is 14 residues. Trimming removed 10 bases at V and 3 bases at J, with 15 bases between. Germline V gene data show CDR1 as MNHEY and CDR2 as SVGAGI. CDR3 coding DNA: TGTGCCACCAGAATCGGGGCCTACACCGGGGAGCTGTTTTTT. As protein: CATRIGAYTGELFF.

The chain recombines TRBV9 with TRBJ1-2; no reliable D call. The V end was cut by 4 bases, the J end by 5 bases, with 12 bases between. CDR3 size: 13 residues. Germline values: CDR1 SGDLS, CDR2 YYNGEE. The CDR3 protein is CASSPGYAYGYTF. Written as DNA, the CDR3 is TGTGCCAGCAGCCCAGGTTACGCATATGGCTACACCTTC. The variable domain in full, completed from reference TRBV9 and TRBJ1-2, reads DSGVTQTPKHLITATGQRVTLRCSPRSGDLSVYWYQQSLDQGLQFLIQYYNGEERAKGNILERFSAQQFPDLHSELNLSSLELGDSALYFCASSPGYAYGYTFGSGTRLTVV.

The chain carries TRBV5-1 and TRBJ2-1, with D maybe TRBD1 (6 bases). Germline V gene sequence: CDR1 SGHRS, CDR2 YFSETQ. V gave up 3 bases and J gave up 1 base, with 20 bases separating them. The CDR3 spans 18 residues. CDR3 sequence (DNA): TGCGCCAGCAGCTACGATTTGCAGGGGCCCCTATCCTACAATGAGCAGTTCTTC. This translates into CASSYDLQGPLSYNEQFF.

The rearrangement uses TRBV9 and TRBJ2-2, with no clear D. The CDR3 has 14 residues. V was clipped by 0 bases and J by 3 bases, with 6 bases between them. Germline values: CDR1 SGDLS, CDR2 YYNGEE. CDR3 nucleotide sequence: TGTGCCAGCAGCGTAGCAACGGACACCGGGGAGCTGTTTTTT. Protein product: CASSVATDTGELFF. Using reference TRBV9 and TRBJ2-2 for the parts outside the CDR3, the full variable domain is DSGVTQTPKHLITATGQRVTLRCSPRSGDLSVYWYQQSLDQGLQFLIQYYNGEERAKGNILERFSAQQFPDLHSELNLSSLELGDSALYFCASSVATDTGELFFGEGSRLTVL.

To note about this clone: The sample contains more than one DNA sequence encoding this CDR3. V and J are TRBV5-1 and TRBJ2-7; TRBD2 aligns across 8 bases. Germline assignment: CDR1 SGHRS and CDR2 YFSETQ. Unmatched junction bases numbered 3, after V lost 1 base and J lost 3 bases. The CDR3 is 14 residues long. Here the CDR3 DNA reads TGCGCCAGCAGCTTGTCCGGGACTAGCTACGAGCAGTACTTC. Residues: CASSLSGTSYEQYF.

A word on this clone: Other DNA variants within this sample encode the same CDR3. The chain couples TRBV15 to TRBJ2-2; unclear D gene. Trimming removed 0 bases from V and 4 bases from J, with 6 bases in between. The V gene's germline CDR1 is LNHNV and CDR2 YYDKDF (reference sequence). The CDR3 covers 14 residues. The CDR3 bases are TGTGCCACCAGCAGAGATCGTGGCACCGGGGAGCTGTTTTTT. Amino acids: CATSRDRGTGELFF.

This clone has a handful of counts. Other nucleotide sequences from this sample produce the same CDR3. The rearrangement links TRBV9 to TRBJ2-5; 12 nucleotides agree with TRBD2. V gave up 2 bases and J gave up 4 bases; unmatched junction bases: 0. The CDR3 extends over 14 amino acids. Germline V lookup: CDR1 SGDLS, CDR2 YYNGEE. The CDR3 loop is CASSVGLAGETQYF. The CDR3 region has the DNA TGTGCCAGCAGCGTGGGACTAGCGGGAGAGACCCAGTACTTC. The full variable domain, in which reference TRBV9 and TRBJ2-5 provide the parts outside the CDR3, is DSGVTQTPKHLITATGQRVTLRCSPRSGDLSVYWYQQSLDQGLQFLIQYYNGEERAKGNILERFSAQQFPDLHSELNLSSLELGDSALYFCASSVGLAGETQYFGPGTRLLVL.

This rearrangement joins TRBV9 to TRBJ1-3; 9 bases align to TRBD1. CDR1 is SGDLS, CDR2 YYNGEE, per germline. The CDR3 is made up of 18 amino acids. The trim removed 0 bases at V and 4 bases at J, leaving 11 bases unmatched. CDR3 sequence (DNA): TGTGCCAGCAGCGTAGTCCCTAACAGGGGGCGGCGAGGAAACACCATATATTTT. Translation gives CASSVVPNRGRRGNTIYF.

The genes are TRBV25-1 and TRBJ2-5; D ambiguous. Between the trimmed V and J ends, which lost 6 bases and 5 bases, there was a span of 10 bases. This CDR3 region has 12 residues. CDR1 and CDR2 (germline): MGHDK, SYGVNS. The chain's CDR3 is CASSGIRETQYF. CDR3 sequence (DNA): TGTGCCAGCAGCGGAATCAGGGAGACCCAGTACTTC.

The gene calls are TRBV7-2 and TRBJ2-1; 11 bases map to TRBD2. In germline, CDR1 is SGHTA, CDR2 FQGNSA. The CDR3 loop spans 19 amino acids. V gave up 8 bases and J gave up 1 base; unmatched junction bases: 16. This chain's CDR3 is CASGLAGGPPEGSYNEQFF. Here the CDR3 DNA reads TGTGCCAGCGGATTAGCGGGAGGGCCACCCGAGGGGTCCTACAATGAGCAGTTCTTC.

This rearrangement joins TRBV10-1 to TRBJ1-2; 10 bases fit TRBD1. The trim removed 1 base at V and 8 bases at J, leaving 4 bases unmatched. The CDR3 runs 14 residues. Germline CDR1 and CDR2: WNHNN and SYGVQD (reference sequence). CDR3 loop: CASSEWTGGWGYTF. CDR3 bases: TGCGCCAGCAGTGAGTGGACAGGGGGGTGGGGCTACACCTTC.

This clone has a single count. The chain links TRBV28 to TRBJ2-5; weak D call: TRBD1 (6 bases). With 6 bases removed from V and 4 bases from J, the gap between germline ends came to 12 bases. The CDR3 is 13 amino acids. Germline V gene data show CDR1 as MDHEN and CDR2 as SYDVKM. CDR3 loop: CASRQGIRETQYF. The DNA of the CDR3 is TGTGCCAGCAGGCAGGGGATCAGAGAGACCCAGTACTTC.

The V gene is TRBV19, the J gene TRBJ1-5; the D gene is possibly TRBD1 (6 bases). Per the germline V gene, CDR1 is LNHDA and CDR2 is SQIVND (reference sequence). V lost 5 bases, J lost 1 base, and 18 bases lay in between. The CDR3 contains 17 residues. The CDR3: CASSGPRGMGSNQPQHF. The CDR3 coding sequence is TGTGCCAGTAGTGGGCCCAGGGGCATGGGGAGCAATCAGCCCCAGCATTTT.

This rearrangement joins TRBV6-1 to TRBJ1-5, with a weak D call TRBD1 (6 bases). CDR1 is MNHNS, CDR2 SASEGT, per germline. The CDR3 covers 18 residues. V was pared by 2 bases and J by 1 base, with 18 bases between. The CDR3 DNA sequence: TGTGCCAGCAGTGAAACCCGCCTACAGGGATCGAGCAATCAGCCCCAGCATTTT. Its translation: CASSETRLQGSSNQPQHF.

V is TRBV5-1 and J is TRBJ2-1, with TRBD2 identical over 7 bases. Germline CDR1 reads SGHRS; CDR2 reads YFSETQ. CDR3 length: 16 residues. The V and J ends lost 0 bases and 7 bases, in that order; junction bases with no gene match: 10. This CDR3 is CASSLVGAGELNEQFF. CDR3 sequence (DNA): TGCGCCAGCAGCTTGGTAGGGGCGGGAGAGCTGAATGAGCAGTTCTTC.

The rearrangement joins TRBV6-5 to TRBJ2-1, with D uncertain. CDR1 MNHEY and CDR2 SVGAGI come from the germline V gene. With 8 bases removed from V and 8 bases from J, the gap between germline ends came to 16 bases. CDR3 length: 13 amino acids. The chain's CDR3 is CASGWPPPDEQFF. CDR3 sequence (DNA): TGTGCCAGCGGATGGCCCCCTCCCGATGAGCAGTTCTTC.

The rearrangement uses TRBV6-5 and TRBJ2-5, with D possibly called TRBD1 or TRBD2 (6 bases each). The CDR3 is 15 amino acids. Germline V gives CDR1 MNHEY, CDR2 SVGAGI. The V end lost 1 base, the J end lost 5 bases, and 14 bases lay between the germline ends. CDR3 nucleotide sequence: TGTGCCAGCAGTTACTTTCCCGGGGGCGAGGAGACCCAGTACTTC. Its protein product is CASSYFPGGEETQYF.

The chain couples TRBV5-1 to TRBJ2-3; D not certain. The CDR3 loop spans 12 amino acids. Germline V lookup: CDR1 SGHRS, CDR2 YFSETQ. V lost 6 bases, J lost 5 bases, and 10 bases lay in between. The CDR3, as DNA: TGCGCCAGCACGGATTCGGGAGATACGCAGTATTTT. It is translated as CASTDSGDTQYF.